The text below deals with one TCR beta chain. The antigen remains unidentified. TCRdb keeps only in-frame clones here, not all; method: immunoSEQ multiplex PCR. Of fewer than 85,000 clones listed, 85% to 90% are singletons. The entry originates in a study of OX40 agonist ivuxolimab in advanced cancers. Study summary: An anti-OX40 (CD134) antibody with agonistic activity, ivuxolimab, was administered to patients. Ivuxolimab doses were 0.01, 0.1, 0.3, 1.5, 3 or 10 mg/kg every 2 weeks. Patients with prior anti-PD-1, anti-PD-L1 or anti-CTLA-4 therapy were eligible; less than 50% had some. Study-wide results and caveats: Doses of 0.1 to 3.0 mg/kg were accompanied by clonal expansion of CD4+ and CD8+ blood T cells by week 6.

Sequencing used CD4+ or CD8+ T cells sorted from blood, obtained in a trial of the OX40 agonist ivuxolimab. The sequence was obtained from an adult with an advanced solid tumor such as melanoma, head and neck, liver or kidney cancer.

The CDR3 DNA reads TGTGCCAGCAGCCTCCGGGACAGGGAACAAGAGACCCAGTACTTC. Translating it yields CASSLRDREQETQYF. This chain links TRBV21-1 with TRBJ2-5; no DNA check was done on the table's D call, TRBD1. TRBV21-1 is termed a pseudogene. The CDR3 is 15 residues long.